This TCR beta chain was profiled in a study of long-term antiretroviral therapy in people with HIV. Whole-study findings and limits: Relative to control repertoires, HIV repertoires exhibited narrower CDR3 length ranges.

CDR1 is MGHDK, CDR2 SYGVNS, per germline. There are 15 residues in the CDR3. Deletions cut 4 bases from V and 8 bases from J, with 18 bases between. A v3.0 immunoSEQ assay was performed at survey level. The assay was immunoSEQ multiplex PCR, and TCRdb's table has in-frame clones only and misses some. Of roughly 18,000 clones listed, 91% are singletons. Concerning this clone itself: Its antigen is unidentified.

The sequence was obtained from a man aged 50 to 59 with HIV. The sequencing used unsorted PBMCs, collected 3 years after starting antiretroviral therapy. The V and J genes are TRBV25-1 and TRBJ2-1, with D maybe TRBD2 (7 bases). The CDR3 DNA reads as TGTGCCAGCAGTGCCCTGGGGGGGGGCCGGGATGAGCAGTTCTTC. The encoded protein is CASSALGGGRDEQFF.